This T cell receptor beta chain was retrieved from a study of T cell responses to AZD1222 COVID-19 vaccine. General observations from the study: Mostly white British, mostly female donors; authors suggested clonal diversity may be underestimated. A rise in Spike-specific TCR breadth and depth followed two AZD1222 doses.

Germline V gives CDR1 SGHNT, CDR2 YENEEA. The CDR3 loop spans 16 amino acids. Trimming cost V 5 bases and J 9 bases; bases outside gene matches: 16. The method was immunoSEQ multiplex PCR; TCRdb's version includes in-frame clones alone and lacks a portion of them. The repertoire consists of some 140,000 clones, with about 92% occurring once and the leading ten covering roughly 3.1%. A remark on this clone: Its matching antigen is unknown.

The rearrangement joins TRBV11-3 to TRBJ2-1; TRBD2 matches at 7 bases. The clonotype originates from an adult in good health. The material sequenced was peripheral blood, taken on day 0 of AZD1222 vaccination. CDR3 protein: CASSPASLTSSGEQFF. The CDR3 DNA reads TGTGCCAGCAGCCCTGCGTCCCTGACTAGCTCCGGTGAGCAGTTCTTC.